This TCR beta chain emerged from a study of T cells in Graves' hyperthyroidism and ophthalmopathy. This CDR3 region has 15 residues. V was clipped by 3 bases and J by 5 bases; unmatched bases: 5. Looked up from germline, CDR1 is MGHRA and CDR2 is YSYEKL. Those with hyperthyroidism were 18 to 65 years old, newly diagnosed, and ill for under 2 months. The authors took PBMCs from roughly 9.3 ml fresh peripheral blood. Study-level findings and limits: Most expanded thyroid clonotypes above 0.001 recurred in blood.

Comment on this clonotype: The antigen is unknown.

Using RNA transcripts as the source, TCR beta CDR3 regions were amplified. First-round RT-PCR of the TCR CDR3 relied on the HTBI primer set. TCRdb reprocessed the multiplex PCR reads via MiXCR and lists one record per CDR3 protein. The table lists about 420,000 distinct CDR3 sequences, 15% to 19% of them singletons. The chain links TRBV4-1 to TRBJ2-1; 9 bases agree with TRBD1. This clonotype was obtained from a woman aged 18-35 years with Graves' hyperthyroidism. The source material was blood. CDR3 region: CASSQEDRGNNEQFF. CDR3 sequence (DNA): TGCGCCAGCAGCCAGGAGGACAGGGGAAACAATGAGCAGTTCTTC.